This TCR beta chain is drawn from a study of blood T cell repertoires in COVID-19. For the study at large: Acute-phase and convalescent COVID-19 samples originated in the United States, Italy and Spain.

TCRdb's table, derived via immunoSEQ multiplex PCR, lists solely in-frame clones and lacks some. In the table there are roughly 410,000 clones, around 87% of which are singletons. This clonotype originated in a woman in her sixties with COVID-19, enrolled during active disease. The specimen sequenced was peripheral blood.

The CDR3 bases are TGCGCCAGCAGCGCCAACGAAGGGACAGGGGATTTCAATGAGCAGTTCTTC. This codes for CASSANEGTGDFNEQFF. The chain recombines TRBV5-1 with TRBJ2-1; TRBD1 agrees at 10 bases. Trimming removed 4 bases from V and 6 bases from J; junction bases left unmatched: 13. The CDR3 covers 17 residues. CDR1 is SGHRS and CDR2 is YFSETQ in the germline V gene.